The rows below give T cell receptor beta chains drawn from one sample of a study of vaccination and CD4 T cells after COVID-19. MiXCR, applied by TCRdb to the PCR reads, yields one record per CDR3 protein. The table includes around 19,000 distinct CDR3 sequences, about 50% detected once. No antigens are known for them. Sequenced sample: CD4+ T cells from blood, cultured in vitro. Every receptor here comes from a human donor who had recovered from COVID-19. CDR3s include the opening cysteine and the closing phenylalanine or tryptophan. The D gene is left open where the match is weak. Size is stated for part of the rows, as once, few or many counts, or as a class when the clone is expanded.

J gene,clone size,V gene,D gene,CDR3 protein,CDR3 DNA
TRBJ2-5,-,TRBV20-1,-,CSAPPPLREEETQYF,TGCAGTGCTCCGCCACCTCTCAGGGAGGAGGAGACCCAGTACTTC
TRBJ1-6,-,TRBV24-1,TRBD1,CATSDLQGGRAYNSPLHF,TGTGCCACCAGTGATTTGCAGGGGGGGCGGGCGTATAATTCACCCCTCCACTTT
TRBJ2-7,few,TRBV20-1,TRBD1,CSAPDRDYEQYF,TGCAGTGCTCCGGACAGGGACTACGAGCAGTACTTC
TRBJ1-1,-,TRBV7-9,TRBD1,CASSGPGTGAQNTEAFF,TGTGCCAGCAGCGGACCCGGGACAGGGGCCCAGAACACTGAAGCTTTCTTT
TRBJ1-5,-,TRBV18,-,CASSPALDQPQHF,TGTGCCAGCTCACCGGCCCTTGATCAGCCCCAGCATTTT
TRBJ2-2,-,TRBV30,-,CAWSVSRGPPTGELFF,TGTGCCTGGAGTGTATCACGGGGACCGCCGACCGGGGAGCTGTTTTTT
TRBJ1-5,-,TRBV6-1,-,CASSTPWGGQQPQHF,TGTGCCAGCAGTACCCCGTGGGGGGGCCAGCAGCCCCAGCATTTT
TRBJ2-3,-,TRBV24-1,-,CATSDWGGSTDTQYF,TGTGCCACCAGTGATTGGGGCGGTAGCACAGATACGCAGTATTTT
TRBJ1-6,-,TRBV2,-,CASSRDSPSSYNSPLHF,TGTGCCAGCAGCCGGGACTCTCCGAGCTCCTATAATTCACCCCTCCACTTT
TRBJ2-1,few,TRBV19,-,CASSIDRWTYNEQFF,TGTGCCAGTAGTATAGACAGGTGGACCTACAATGAGCAGTTCTTC
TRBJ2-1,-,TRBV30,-,CAWTPSPLNEQFF,TGTGCCTGGACCCCCTCGCCTCTGAATGAGCAGTTCTTC
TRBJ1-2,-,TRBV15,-,CATSRDGDYGYTF,TGTGCCACCAGCAGAGACGGGGACTATGGCTACACCTTC
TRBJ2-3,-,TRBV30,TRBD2,CAWSLASGTDTQYF,TGTGCCTGGAGTTTGGCTAGCGGGACAGATACGCAGTATTTT
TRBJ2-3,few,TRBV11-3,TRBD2,CASSLDSSGTSTDTQYF,TGTGCCAGCAGCTTAGACAGCAGCGGGACTAGCACAGATACGCAGTATTTT
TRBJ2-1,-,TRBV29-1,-,CSAERSGDNEQFF,TGCAGCGCAGAAAGGTCAGGGGACAATGAGCAGTTCTTC
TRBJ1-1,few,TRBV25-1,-,CASSGNREAEAFF,TGTGCCAGCAGTGGTAACAGGGAGGCTGAAGCTTTCTTT
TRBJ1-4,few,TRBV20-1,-,CSASYGQLNEKLFF,TGCAGTGCTAGTTACGGCCAGCTTAATGAAAAACTGTTTTTT
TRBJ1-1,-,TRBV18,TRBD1,CASSLDRVNTEAFF,TGTGCCAGCTCCCTAGACAGGGTGAACACTGAAGCTTTCTTT
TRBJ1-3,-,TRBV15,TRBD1,CATSRNTGGGNTIYF,TGTGCCACCAGCAGAAATACAGGGGGTGGAAACACCATATATTTT
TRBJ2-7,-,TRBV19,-,CASSSGVYEQYF,TGTGCCAGTAGTTCTGGGGTCTACGAGCAGTACTTC
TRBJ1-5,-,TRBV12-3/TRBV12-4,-,CASSLTGREQPQHF,TGTGCCAGCAGTTTAACGGGCCGAGAGCAGCCCCAGCATTTT
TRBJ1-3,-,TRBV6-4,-,CASSDRLLYSSGNTIYF,TGTGCCAGCAGTGACCGACTACTTTACAGTTCTGGAAACACCATATATTTT
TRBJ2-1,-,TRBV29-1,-,CSVEGGPKNPNNEQFF,TGCAGCGTTGAGGGGGGCCCGAAGAACCCTAACAATGAGCAGTTCTTC
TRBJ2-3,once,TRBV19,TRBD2,CASSLGLAGNTQYF,TGTGCCAGTAGTCTGGGACTAGCGGGGAATACGCAGTATTTT
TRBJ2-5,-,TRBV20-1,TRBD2,CSARLAGKETQYF,TGCAGTGCTAGACTAGCGGGAAAGGAGACCCAGTACTTC
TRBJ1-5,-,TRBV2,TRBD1,CASRTGLSNQPQHF,TGTGCCAGCAGGACAGGGCTTAGCAATCAGCCCCAGCATTTT
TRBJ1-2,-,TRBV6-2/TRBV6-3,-,CATRGDTLYGYTF,TGTGCCACCAGGGGTGATACCCTGTATGGCTACACCTTC
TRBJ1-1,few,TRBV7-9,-,CASSLVLGGRGSRTEAFF,TGTGCCAGCAGCTTAGTGCTCGGGGGGCGAGGTTCTCGCACTGAAGCTTTCTTT
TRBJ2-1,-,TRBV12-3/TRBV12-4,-,CASSLGGRSGDEQFF,TGTGCCAGCAGTTTGGGAGGGAGGTCAGGGGATGAGCAGTTCTTC
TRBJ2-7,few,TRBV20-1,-,CSARDTQGPYEQYF,TGCAGTGCTAGAGATACGCAGGGACCCTACGAGCAGTACTTC
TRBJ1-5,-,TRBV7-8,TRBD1,CASSSIRDRPVNQPQHF,TGTGCCAGCAGCTCAATCCGGGACAGACCTGTAAATCAGCCCCAGCATTTT
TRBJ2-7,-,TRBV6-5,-,CASSYLQAQGEQYF,TGTGCCAGCAGTTACCTGCAGGCTCAGGGGGAGCAGTACTTC
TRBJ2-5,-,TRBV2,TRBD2,CASRAGTSGIETQYF,TGTGCCAGCAGAGCGGGGACTAGCGGGATAGAGACCCAGTACTTC
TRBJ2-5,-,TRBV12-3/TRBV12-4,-,CASSKEETQYF,TGTGCCAGCAGTAAAGAAGAGACCCAGTACTTC
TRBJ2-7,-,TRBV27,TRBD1,CASSNRGPAEQYF,TGTGCCAGCAGTAACAGGGGGCCGGCCGAGCAGTACTTC
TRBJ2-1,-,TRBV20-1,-,CSALRTGFAYNEQFF,TGCAGTGCCTTAAGGACTGGCTTTGCCTACAATGAGCAGTTCTTC
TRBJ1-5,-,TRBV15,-,CATSRSDRQPQHF,TGTGCCACCAGCAGATCCGACAGGCAGCCCCAGCATTTT
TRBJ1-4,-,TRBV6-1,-,CASSESGGQPVLFF,TGTGCCAGCAGTGAATCGGGGGGACAACCGGTTCTGTTTTTT
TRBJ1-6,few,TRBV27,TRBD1,CASSSGTGALSSYNSPLHF,TGTGCCAGCAGCTCCGGGACAGGGGCCTTGAGCTCCTATAATTCACCCCTCCACTTT
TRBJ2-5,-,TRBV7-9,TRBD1,CASSFSPGQGAETQYF,TGTGCCAGCAGCTTCTCCCCGGGACAGGGGGCTGAGACCCAGTACTTC
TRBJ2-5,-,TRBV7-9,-,CASSFPFWGASRKALQETQYF,TGTGCCAGCAGCTTCCCGTTTTGGGGTGCTTCAAGGAAGGCGTTGCAAGAGACCCAGTACTTC
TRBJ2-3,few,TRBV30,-,CAWSLRRGASWESTDTQYF,TGTGCCTGGAGCCTCAGAAGGGGGGCATCGTGGGAGAGCACAGATACGCAGTATTTT
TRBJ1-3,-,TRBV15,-,CATSSDVFSGNTIYF,TGTGCCACCAGCAGCGACGTATTCTCTGGAAACACCATATATTTT
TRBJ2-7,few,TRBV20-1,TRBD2,CSARGSGRIEQYF,TGCAGTGCTAGAGGAAGCGGGAGGATCGAGCAGTACTTC
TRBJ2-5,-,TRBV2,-,CASSERGGGQETQYF,TGTGCCAGCAGTGAAAGGGGGGGCGGGCAAGAGACCCAGTACTTC
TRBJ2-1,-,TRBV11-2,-,CASSLQREQFF,TGTGCCAGCAGCTTACAACGGGAGCAGTTCTTC
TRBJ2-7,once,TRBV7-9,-,CASSLAWGTEQYF,TGTGCCAGCAGCTTAGCCTGGGGGACCGAGCAGTACTTC
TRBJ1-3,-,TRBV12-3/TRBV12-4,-,CASRWNVGNTIYF,TGTGCCAGCAGGTGGAATGTCGGAAACACCATATATTTT
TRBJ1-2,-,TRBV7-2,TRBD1,CASSLGTGEAYGYTF,TGTGCCAGCAGCTTGGGGACAGGGGAGGCCTATGGCTACACCTTC
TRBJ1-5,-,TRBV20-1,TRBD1,CSARRDRGEPQHF,TGCAGTGCTAGACGCGACAGGGGGGAGCCCCAGCATTTT
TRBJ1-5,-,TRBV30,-,CAWSPVGSNNQPQHF,TGTGCCTGGAGTCCGGTCGGGAGCAACAATCAGCCCCAGCATTTT
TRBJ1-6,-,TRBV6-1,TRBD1,CASSLDRGGSPLHF,TGTGCCAGCAGCCTGGACAGGGGAGGTTCACCCCTCCACTTT
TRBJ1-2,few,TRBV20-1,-,CSASRGQNYGYTF,TGCAGTGCTAGTCGCGGGCAGAACTATGGCTACACCTTC
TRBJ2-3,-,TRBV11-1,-,CASSETGTHPTDTQYF,TGTGCCAGCAGCGAGACCGGGACCCATCCCACAGATACGCAGTATTTT
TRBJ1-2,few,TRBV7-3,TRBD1,CASSLDGTGLYGYTF,TGTGCCAGCAGCCTAGACGGGACAGGGCTCTATGGCTACACCTTC
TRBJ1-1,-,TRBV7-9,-,CASSPLGGGALMNTEAFF,TGTGCCAGCAGCCCCCTGGGAGGGGGAGCTCTTATGAACACTGAAGCTTTCTTT
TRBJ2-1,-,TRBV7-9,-,CASSLQTVIHNEQFF,TGTGCCAGCAGCCTGCAGACAGTCATCCACAATGAGCAGTTCTTC
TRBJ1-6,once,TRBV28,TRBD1,CASSPGQGDSPLHF,TGTGCCAGCAGTCCAGGACAGGGAGATTCACCCCTCCACTTT
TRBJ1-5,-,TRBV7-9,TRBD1,CASSSHLTGQGWDQPQHF,TGTGCCAGCAGCTCTCACCTCACCGGACAGGGGTGGGATCAGCCCCAGCATTTT
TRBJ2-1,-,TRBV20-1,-,CSARRALYNEQFF,TGCAGTGCTAGGAGGGCCCTCTACAATGAGCAGTTCTTC